The sample holds many counts of the clone carrying this TCR beta chain. Its specificity is not known. Time point of the sample: patch test 3, about 24 weeks after DPC sensitization. The treatment is: therapeutic diphenylcyclopropenone sensitization with weekly scalp DPC. Blood was drawn before each patch test was applied. The sample originates from a study of human T cells and chemical hapten exposure. Study findings and constraints: DPC sensitization produced no change in TCRs with frequency above 1 in 1000.

TCRdb reprocessed the RACE reads with MiXCR, giving one entry per CDR3 protein. The table lists 80,000 to 100,000 distinct CDR3 sequences, less than 14% of them singletons. The CDR3 covers 14 residues. J lost 6 bases, V lost 3 bases, and 5 bases had no gene match. The receptor was derived from a woman between 50 and 59 years old with alopecia areata. Some clones in this sample may be carry-over from other donors' samples. V usage is TRBV12-3 or TRBV12-4 and J usage is TRBJ2-7, with TRBD2 matching over 10 bases. Sequenced material: whole blood, taken in connection with sensitization to the hapten diphenylcyclopropenone (DPC). This chain's CDR3 is CASSLASGRTEQYF. For the CDR3, the DNA is TGTGCCAGCAGTTTGGCTAGCGGGAGAACCGAGCAGTACTTC.